The entry that follows covers one T cell receptor (beta chain) sequence. Its specificity is not known. The sample is drawn from a study of cytomegalovirus exposure and HLA in healthy donors. Study as a whole: As an earlier analysis found, 180 million or so T cells yielded 95 million to 130 million unique TCR beta sequences.

The PCR was carried out with 60 Vbeta primers and 13 Jbeta primers. Sequenced by immunoSEQ multiplex PCR; TCRdb stores in-frame clones only, minus some. Among 100,000 to 150,000 clones, 65% to 80% were seen once, and the ten largest hold about 5.8%. The trim removed 3 bases at V and 2 bases at J, leaving 4 bases unmatched. The CDR3 loop spans 15 amino acids. Germline V gene sequence: CDR1 LNHDA, CDR2 SQIVND (reference sequence). Findings of the study overall: For cytomegalovirus status, the classifier reportedly gave diagnoses with high specificity and sensitivity. Only CMV serostatus was available as immune exposure information.

The chain carries TRBV19 and TRBJ1-2, with 9 bases lining up with TRBD1. The sample taken for sequencing was PBMCs. The TCR comes from a man aged 18 to 35 in good health and CMV-seropositive. Here the CDR3 reads CASSISGQGNYGYTF. As DNA, the CDR3 is TGTGCCAGTAGTATTTCGGGACAGGGCAACTATGGCTACACCTTC.